Following are 24 T cell receptor beta chains from one sample sequenced in a study of T cells in tuberculosis. Cells were sorted from thawed PBMC rested overnight and stained with GMM-loaded CD1B tetramer, viability dye and anti-CD3. CD1B tetramers were loaded with Rhodococcus equi-derived C32 glucose monomycolate. The table came from immunoSEQ multiplex PCR; TCRdb's copy has only in-frame clones and leaves some out. The data show 55,000 to 65,000 clones, around 81% seen once. The sequenced sample was CD1b-GMM tetramer-negative cells sorted from PBMCs. Receptors originate from an adult woman with latent tuberculosis.

The chain uses TRBV6-1 and TRBJ2-1, with 14 bases lining up with TRBD2. The CDR3 runs 15 residues. The junction had 11 bases not matched to a gene; V was cut back by 4 bases and J by 15 bases. Germline V gene sequence: CDR1 MNHNS, CDR2 SASEGT. CDR3 amino acids: CASSGGLAGETPRFF. The CDR3 region has the DNA TGTGCCAGCAGTGGGGGACTAGCGGGAGAGACGCCCAGGTTCTTC.

The genes are TRBV25-1 and TRBJ2-3; tentatively, D is TRBD1 (6 bases). V lost 4 bases and J 5 bases, leaving 16 bases between the germline ends. The CDR3 runs 15 residues. Germline assignment: CDR1 MGHDK and CDR2 SYGVNS. The CDR3 sequence is CASSVGWGQGDTQYF. The DNA of the CDR3 is TGTGCCAGCAGTGTCGGATGGGGGCAAGGAGATACGCAGTATTTT.

The chain joins TRBV19 to TRBJ1-2, with TRBD1 as a possible D gene (6 bases). Germline-derived CDR1 and CDR2 are LNHDA and SQIVND (reference sequence). Trimming removed 7 bases at V and 5 bases at J, with 17 bases between. The CDR3 contains 14 residues. This CDR3 reads CASTPGQFYYGYTF. The CDR3 coding sequence is TGTGCCAGTACCCCCGGACAGTTTTATTATGGCTACACCTTC.

The CDR3 DNA reads TGTGCCAGCAGCACCATCGACAGGGGGCTGGAAGCTTTCTTT. Encoded protein: CASSTIDRGLEAFF. The chain employs TRBV5-6 and TRBJ1-1; TRBD1 matches at 10 bases. After removal of 4 bases from V and 8 bases from J, the junction contained 8 bases not matched to a gene. Germline CDR1 and CDR2: SGHDT and YYEEEE. CDR3 size: 14 residues.

V and J are TRBV7-8 and TRBJ2-6, with D tentatively TRBD2 (6 bases). In germline, CDR1 is SGHVS, CDR2 FQNEAQ. V was trimmed by 9 bases and J by 2 bases, leaving 11 bases between them. The CDR3 is 14 residues long. The CDR3 here is CASYWGAGANVLTF. For the CDR3, the DNA is TGTGCCAGTTATTGGGGGGCTGGGGCCAACGTCCTGACTTTC. The whole variable domain, filled in from reference TRBV7-8 and TRBJ2-6, reads GAGVSQSPRYKVAKRGQDVALRCDPISGHVSLFWYQQALGQGPEFLTYFQNEAQLDKSGLPSDRFFAERPEGSVSTLKIQRTQQEDSAVYLCASYWGAGANVLTFGAGSRLTVL.

This clone was found a few times. The V and J genes are TRBV27 and TRBJ1-5; no clear D gene. Germline V gene data show CDR1 as MNHEY and CDR2 as SMNVEV (reference sequence). The CDR3 is 14 amino acids. Deletions cut 5 bases from V and 7 bases from J, with 15 bases between. The CDR3 protein is CASSPRGGRQPQHF. CDR3 DNA sequence: TGTGCCAGCAGTCCCCGGGGAGGGAGACAGCCCCAGCATTTT.

V is TRBV9 and J is TRBJ1-1, with D unresolved. Germline V gene sequence: CDR1 SGDLS, CDR2 YYNGEE. This CDR3 has 13 amino acids. V dropped 3 bases and J dropped 0 bases, with 6 bases sitting between them. CDR3 residues: CASSAILNTEAFF. The CDR3 coding sequence is TGTGCCAGCAGCGCTATATTGAACACTGAAGCTTTCTTT.

The CDR3 loop reads CASTPGGVTSSGANVLTF. CDR3 sequence (DNA): TGCGCCAGCACCCCGGGGGGGGTAACTAGCTCTGGGGCCAACGTCCTGACTTTC. This rearrangement joins TRBV5-1 to TRBJ2-6; 8 nucleotides align to TRBD2. In germline, CDR1 is SGHRS, CDR2 YFSETQ. V shed 6 bases, J shed 0 bases, and the junction held 11 bases outside the gene matches. This CDR3 contains 18 residues.

This clone is categorized as medium-sized. The chain employs TRBV6-1 and TRBJ1-2, with TRBD1 matching over 9 bases. This CDR3 region has 17 residues. Germline CDR1 MNHNS, CDR2 SASEGT. V lost 6 bases to trimming and J lost 8 bases; unmatched junction nucleotides: 19. CDR3: CASSERTGAYDVTGYTF. As DNA, the CDR3 is TGTGCCAGCAGCGAACGGACAGGGGCCTATGACGTGACCGGCTACACCTTC.

The CDR3 reads CASSLARTNSPLHF. CDR3 sequence (DNA): TGTGCCAGCAGTTTGGCCAGAACCAATTCACCCCTCCACTTT. The chain joins TRBV27 to TRBJ1-6; D is unclear. The length of the CDR3 is 14 residues. V was trimmed by 3 bases and J by 7 bases, leaving 10 bases between them. Germline lookup yields CDR1 MNHEY and CDR2 SMNVEV (reference sequence).

V gene TRBV6-4 combines with J gene TRBJ2-2; D may be TRBD2 (6 bases). The germline V gene encodes CDR1 MRHNA and CDR2 SNTAGT. The CDR3 length is 15 residues. Trimming took 3 bases from V and 7 from J, leaving 15 bases between them. The CDR3 nucleotides read TGTGCCAGCAGTGATACTAGCCGTACTCTCGGGGAGCTGTTTTTT. This gives the protein CASSDTSRTLGELFF.

This clone showed up just once. The gene calls are TRBV11-2 and TRBJ2-2, with TRBD1 identical over 7 bases. The germline V gene has CDR1 SGHAT and CDR2 FQNNGV. Trimming cost V 5 bases and J 7 bases; bases outside gene matches: 7. This CDR3 has 14 residues. The CDR3 here is CASSVDRAGGELFF. In nucleotides, the CDR3 is TGTGCCAGCAGCGTTGACAGGGCGGGCGGGGAGCTGTTTTTT.

This clone was detected only a few times. The CDR3 DNA follows: TGTGCCAGCTCCCCGCCCCAGGGGGCAGGAGCTTTCTTT. It specifies CASSPPQGAGAFF. This rearrangement joins TRBV18 to TRBJ1-1; TRBD1 aligns across 8 bases. With V trimmed by 6 bases and J by 10 bases, 10 bases remained unmatched. CDR3 length: 13 residues. Germline V gene lookup returns CDR1 KGHSH and CDR2 LQKENI.

This clone was seen just once. The chain has TRBV6-6 and TRBJ1-2; no definite D call. The germline V and J ends were trimmed by 5 bases and 8 bases, with 15 bases remaining between them. Germline V lookup: CDR1 MNHNY, CDR2 SVGAGI (reference sequence). This CDR3 comprises 13 residues. In DNA form, the CDR3 reads TGTGCCAGCAGTACGTCTATGTCCACCGGCTACACCTTC. It yields the protein CASSTSMSTGYTF.

The rearrangement joins TRBV5-1 to TRBJ2-5; no reliable D call. The CDR3 covers 14 residues. The V gene's germline CDR1 is SGHRS and CDR2 YFSETQ. The V end was cut by 4 bases, the J end by 2 bases, with 12 bases between. The CDR3 loop reads CASSISLSQETQYF. The CDR3 DNA is TGCGCCAGCAGCATTTCTCTAAGTCAAGAGACCCAGTACTTC.

This clone has a handful of counts. V and J are TRBV6-1 and TRBJ1-2; D might be TRBD1 (6 bases). The CDR3 totals 15 residues. V lost 1 base to trimming and J lost 3 bases, with 12 bases between them. Germline V CDR1 and CDR2: MNHNS, SASEGT. The CDR3 coding sequence is TGTGCCAGCAGTGAAGGGTGGGGGCAAGACTATGGCTACACCTTC. It translates to CASSEGWGQDYGYTF.

This chain links TRBV7-2 with TRBJ2-7; D gene uncertain. Germline V gene data show CDR1 as SGHTA and CDR2 as FQGNSA. The CDR3 length is 13 residues. V lost 2 bases, J lost 1 base, and 6 bases lay in between. The CDR3 spells CASSLLRSYEQYF. The CDR3, as DNA: TGTGCCAGCAGCTTACTGAGATCCTACGAGCAGTACTTC. Full variable domain (remainder filled in from reference TRBV7-2 and TRBJ2-7): GAGVSQSPSNKVTEKGKDVELRCDPISGHTALYWYRQSLGQGLEFLIYFQGNSAPDKSGLPSDRFSAERTGGSVSTLTIQRTQQEDSAVYLCASSLLRSYEQYFGPGTRLTVT.

This clone has more than one count but fewer than ten. The J gene is TRBJ1-4, the V gene TRBV7-9; D might be TRBD1 (5 bases). CDR3 size: 17 residues. V lost 5 bases to trimming and J lost 3 bases, with 19 bases between them. CDR1 and CDR2 (germline): SEHNR, FQNEAQ (reference sequence). CDR3 residues: CASSPPVRTSPNEKLFF. The CDR3 DNA sequence: TGTGCCAGCAGCCCCCCCGTACGGACATCCCCTAATGAAAAACTGTTTTTT.

CDR3 loop: CASSTPQGAGTDTQYF. The DNA for the CDR3 is TGTGCCAGCAGTACTCCACAGGGGGCGGGCACAGATACGCAGTATTTT. The rearrangement uses TRBV28 and TRBJ2-3, with 9 nucleotides matching TRBD1. Trimming cost V 5 bases and J 1 base; bases outside gene matches: 7. CDR1 MDHEN and CDR2 SYDVKM come from the germline V gene. The CDR3 consists of 16 residues.

The J gene is TRBJ2-3, the V gene TRBV28; 10 nucleotides match TRBD1. V trimming: 4 bases; J trimming: 2 bases; junction bases outside the gene matches: 9. The germline V gene has CDR1 MDHEN and CDR2 SYDVKM. The CDR3 covers 17 residues. CDR3 protein: CASSSPAGTGVTDTQYF. DNA of the CDR3: TGTGCCAGCAGTTCCCCGGCCGGGACAGGGGTCACAGATACGCAGTATTTT. Variable domain in full (rest from reference TRBV28 and TRBJ2-3): DVKVTQSSRYLVKRTGEKVFLECVQDMDHENMFWYRQDPGLGLRLIYFSYDVKMKEKGDIPEGYSVSREKKERFSLILESASTNQTSMYLCASSSPAGTGVTDTQYFGPGTRLTVL.

DNA for the CDR3: TGCGCCAGCAGCTTGGACGGCGGGCTTTACAATGAGCAGTTCTTC. Its translation is CASSLDGGLYNEQFF. The chain couples TRBV5-1 to TRBJ2-1; a possible D gene is TRBD2 (5 bases). Trimming removed 0 bases at V and 4 bases at J, with 11 bases between. CDR1 SGHRS and CDR2 YFSETQ come from the germline V gene. The CDR3 has 15 amino acids.

This sequence joins TRBV27 and TRBJ1-1, with a possible D match to TRBD1 (6 bases). The CDR3 is made up of 16 amino acids. Trimming removed 4 bases at V and 6 bases at J, with 21 bases between. Germline V gene sequence: CDR1 MNHEY, CDR2 SMNVEV (reference sequence). The CDR3 coding sequence is TGTGCCAGCAGTTCCCCACAGGGTGAGGCTAGCCCTGAAGCTTTCTTT. This codes for CASSSPQGEASPEAFF.

The chain's CDR3 is CASSVQGSTDTQYF. The CDR3 nucleotides read TGTGCCAGCAGCGTGCAGGGGTCCACAGATACGCAGTATTTT. This sequence joins TRBV9 and TRBJ2-3; D is possibly TRBD1 (6 bases). The CDR3 contains 14 residues. Germline CDR1 reads SGDLS; CDR2 reads YYNGEE. Trimming removed 2 bases at V and 2 bases at J, with 9 bases between.

J is TRBJ1-2 and V is TRBV28; D not resolved. The CDR3 totals 15 residues. V was clipped by 6 bases and J by 4 bases, with 18 bases between them. Germline lookup yields CDR1 MDHEN and CDR2 SYDVKM. CDR3 loop: CASRIPGTDAYGYTF. The CDR3 DNA reads as TGTGCCAGCAGGATCCCGGGAACAGACGCCTATGGCTACACCTTC.